This T cell receptor (beta chain) was captured by sequencing in a study of T cell clonality in common variable immunodeficiency. Study outcomes and limitations: What drives increased CVID clonality needs T cell subpopulation sequencing. Common variable immunodeficiency TCR beta sequences reportedly had fewer deletions and N-nucleotide insertions.

The protocol was immunoSEQ multiplex PCR, while the TCRdb copy is restricted to in-frame clones and leaves out a portion. The record shows about 30,000 clones for this sample, with no singletons present. The CDR3 has 16 residues. Per germline, CDR1 DFQATT and CDR2 SNEGSKA (reference sequence). With 1 base clipped from V and 3 bases from J, the junction kept 9 bases outside the gene matches. Comments on this clone: The target antigen is unknown. The read stops 3 residues short of the end of the CDR3; the missing end is completed from the germline J gene.

Blood came from CVID subjects not ill and not taking immunomodulatory or immunosuppressive medication. Each donor provided about 4.5 to 8.5 ml of heparinized whole blood. The clonotype comes from a human donor with common variable immunodeficiency. Sequenced sample: peripheral blood mononuclear cells. The V and J genes are TRBV20-1 and TRBJ1-5, with 7 bases identical to TRBD1. CDR3 loop: CSARGPGQDINQPQHF. Incomplete CDR3 DNA: TGCAGTGCTAGAGGTCCAGGACAGGACATCAATCAGCCC.